This entry lists 17 T cell receptor beta chains sequenced from one sample in a study of technical replicates of blood from a handful of donors. Repertoires were generated with immunoSEQ multiplex PCR, while TCRdb's copy carries only in-frame clones and drops some. The table records tens of thousands of clones, around 94% of them present only once. Sample: T cells isolated from PBMCs. All receptors derive from a human donor in good health.

This rearrangement joins TRBV6-1 to TRBJ2-1; 9 nucleotides line up with TRBD1. With V trimmed by 10 bases and J by 4 bases, 5 bases remained unmatched. This CDR3 is 13 amino acids long. CDR1 MNHNS and CDR2 SASEGT come from the germline V gene. The CDR3 protein is CATRDRGYNEQFF. Written as DNA, the CDR3 is TGTGCCACCCGTGACAGGGGGTACAATGAGCAGTTCTTC.

The chain carries TRBV20-1 and TRBJ1-2; the D is unclear. Between the trimmed V and J ends, which lost 3 bases and 6 bases, there was a span of 5 bases. The CDR3 loop spans 10 amino acids. Germline CDR1 reads DFQATT; CDR2 reads SNEGSKA (reference sequence). Here the CDR3 reads CSASSDGYTF. The CDR3 coding sequence is TGCAGTGCTAGCTCGGATGGCTACACCTTC.

The chain has TRBV4-1 and TRBJ2-3; no clear D. This CDR3 is 14 amino acids long. The germline gives CDR1 MGHRA, CDR2 YSYEKL. The V and J ends lost 0 bases and 5 bases respectively, with 9 bases between them. CDR3 in DNA: TGCGCCAGCAGCCAAGAGATACATGTAGATACGCAGTATTTT. Its translation: CASSQEIHVDTQYF.

The V gene is TRBV6-5, the J gene TRBJ2-7; 9 bases fit TRBD1. V dropped 0 bases and J dropped 0; count of bases not matched to a gene: 3. The V gene's germline CDR1 is MNHEY and CDR2 SVGAGI. CDR3 length equals 16 residues. DNA of the CDR3: TGTGCCAGCAGTTACTCGCGACAGGGGGGCTCCTACGAGCAGTACTTC. Residues: CASSYSRQGGSYEQYF.

V usage is TRBV7-8 and J usage is TRBJ2-7; D gene ambiguous. CDR1 is SGHVS and CDR2 is FQNEAQ in the germline V gene. Trimming stripped 5 bases from V and 1 base from J, with 9 bases between. This CDR3 region has 13 residues. CDR3 sequence: CASSPLLSYEQYF. CDR3 DNA: TGTGCCAGCAGCCCACTTCTTTCCTACGAGCAGTACTTC.

This chain uses TRBV7-9 with TRBJ2-1; 10 bases match TRBD1. The CDR3 is made up of 17 amino acids. The junction had 11 bases not matched to a gene; V was cut back by 5 bases and J by 4 bases. Germline V CDR1 and CDR2: SEHNR, FQNEAQ (reference sequence). The DNA for the CDR3 is TGTGCCAGCAGCCCCCGTTTCGGGACAGGGGAATACAATGAGCAGTTCTTC. Protein sequence: CASSPRFGTGEYNEQFF.

The chain employs TRBV2 and TRBJ1-4, with 9 positions matching TRBD1. Per the germline V gene, CDR1 is SNHLY and CDR2 is FYNNEI. This CDR3 comprises 14 residues. The V gene end was trimmed by 4 bases and the J gene end by 7 bases; junction bases not matched to a gene: 4. CDR3 region: CASSVGTGSEKLFF. The CDR3 DNA sequence: TGTGCCAGCAGTGTTGGGACAGGGAGTGAAAAACTGTTTTTT.

V usage is TRBV18 and J usage is TRBJ1-4; 7 bases fit TRBD1. V dropped 3 bases and J dropped 7; count of bases not matched to a gene: 11. Germline lookup yields CDR1 KGHSH and CDR2 LQKENI. The CDR3 is 16 amino acids. In DNA form, the CDR3 reads TGTGCCAGCTCACCCGTTAGTGGACAGGAAGGTGAAAAACTGTTTTTT. Translated: CASSPVSGQEGEKLFF.

The chain couples TRBV7-9 to TRBJ1-2, with 7 bases matching TRBD1. Unmatched junction bases numbered 5, after V lost 6 bases and J lost 4 bases. The CDR3 length is 13 residues. Germline-derived CDR1 and CDR2 are SEHNR and FQNEAQ (reference sequence). The CDR3 region has the DNA TGTGCCAGCAGTTCGACAGGGCCCTATGGCTACACCTTC. Translated, it gives CASSSTGPYGYTF. Full variable domain (remainder filled in from reference TRBV7-9 and TRBJ1-2): DTGVSQNPRHKITKRGQNVTFRCDPISEHNRLYWYRQTLGQGPEFLTYFQNEAQLEKSRLLSDRFSAERPKGSFSTLEIQRTEQGDSAMYLCASSSTGPYGYTFGSGTRLTVV.

V and J are TRBV30 and TRBJ2-3; D not certain. Trimming pared 3 bases from V and 4 bases from J, leaving 5 bases between. The CDR3 loop spans 11 amino acids. Germline V gene sequence: CDR1 GTSNPN, CDR2 SVGIG (reference sequence). The CDR3 bases are TGTGCCTGGAGACAGTCAGATACGCAGTATTTT. Its protein product is CAWRQSDTQYF.

The chain has TRBV4-1 and TRBJ2-7; the match to TRBD1 covers 8 bases. Trimming took 1 base from V and 2 from J; bases not matched to a gene: 4. Germline values: CDR1 MGHRA, CDR2 YSYEKL. CDR3 size: 15 residues. CDR3 amino acids: CASSQVQTGAYEQYF. Written as DNA, the CDR3 is TGCGCCAGCAGCCAAGTACAGACAGGGGCCTACGAGCAGTACTTC.

This sequence joins TRBV7-9 and TRBJ2-3; 7 bases are shared with TRBD2. Losses at the gene ends were 1 base for V and 1 base for J; bases not matched to a gene: 8. Germline assignment: CDR1 SEHNR and CDR2 FQNEAQ (reference sequence). This CDR3 is 17 amino acids long. Here the CDR3 DNA reads TGTGCCAGCAGCTTAGGCGGTTGGGACTACCGCACAGATACGCAGTATTTT. It codes for CASSLGGWDYRTDTQYF.

This CDR3 is CASSSGREPYEQYF. DNA for the CDR3: TGTGCCAGCAGCTCCGGGCGGGAGCCCTACGAGCAGTACTTC. This chain uses TRBV7-2 with TRBJ2-7, with 7 positions matching TRBD2. The CDR3 spans 14 residues. Germline assignment: CDR1 SGHTA and CDR2 FQGNSA. V lost 4 bases to trimming and J lost 2 bases; unmatched junction nucleotides: 5.

The J gene is TRBJ1-5, the V gene TRBV5-5; no clear D. Germline loops: CDR1 SGHKS, CDR2 YYEKEE (reference sequence). The CDR3 loop spans 13 amino acids. Trimming cost V 4 bases and J 4 bases, with 9 bases left between them. DNA of the CDR3: TGTGCCAGCAGCACAATTCAAAATCAGCCCCAGCATTTT. Protein sequence: CASSTIQNQPQHF.

V is TRBV9 and J is TRBJ2-3; D possibly corresponds to TRBD2 (7 bases). The CDR3 is 16 residues long. Germline V gene lookup returns CDR1 SGDLS and CDR2 YYNGEE. Trimming stripped 4 bases from V and 3 bases from J, with 18 bases between. The CDR3 DNA follows: TGTGCCAGCAGCTGGGCCCGGGGGGCCGGAACAGATACGCAGTATTTT. This codes for CASSWARGAGTDTQYF.

The V gene is TRBV27, the J gene TRBJ1-5; D may be TRBD1 (5 bases). The V gene's germline CDR1 is MNHEY and CDR2 SMNVEV (reference sequence). The CDR3 runs 14 residues. Trimming cost V 6 bases and J 0 bases, with 9 bases left between them. The CDR3 sequence: CASSDRFSNQPQHF. CDR3 coding DNA: TGTGCCAGCAGCGACAGATTTAGCAATCAGCCCCAGCATTTT.

The chain uses TRBV5-1 and TRBJ2-7; TRBD1 agrees at 9 bases. The CDR3 loop spans 16 amino acids. V was pared by 6 bases and J by 6 bases, with 16 bases of the junction left unmatched. Germline V gene sequence: CDR1 SGHRS, CDR2 YFSETQ. The DNA for the CDR3 is TGCGCCAGCAAATCGGTGGTCGTGACAGGGGGAGGCGAGCAGTACTTC. Its translation: CASKSVVVTGGGEQYF.